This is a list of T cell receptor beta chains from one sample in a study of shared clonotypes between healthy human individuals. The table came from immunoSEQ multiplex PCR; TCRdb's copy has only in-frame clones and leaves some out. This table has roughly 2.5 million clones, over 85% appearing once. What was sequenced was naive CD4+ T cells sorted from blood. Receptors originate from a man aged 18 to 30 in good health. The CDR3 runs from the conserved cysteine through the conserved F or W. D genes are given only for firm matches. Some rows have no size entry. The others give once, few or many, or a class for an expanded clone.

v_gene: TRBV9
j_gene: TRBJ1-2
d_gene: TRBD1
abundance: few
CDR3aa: CASSVGGGTVGYTF
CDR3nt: TGTGCCAGCAGCGTAGGCGGGGGGACAGTTGGCTACACCTTC

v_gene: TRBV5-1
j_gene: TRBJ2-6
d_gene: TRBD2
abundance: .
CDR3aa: CASSHGLEGPSGANVLTF
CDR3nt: TGCGCCAGCAGCCATGGACTAGAAGGTCCTTCTGGGGCCAACGTCCTGACTTTC

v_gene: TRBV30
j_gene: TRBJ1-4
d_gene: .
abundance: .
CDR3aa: CALRTGQSDNEKLFF
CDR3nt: TGTGCCTTACGAACCGGACAGTCTGATAATGAAAAACTGTTTTTT

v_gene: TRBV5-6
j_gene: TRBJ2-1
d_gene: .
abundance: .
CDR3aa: CASSLQGRAYNEQFF
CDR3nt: TGTGCCAGCAGCTTGCAGGGTAGGGCCTACAATGAGCAGTTCTTC

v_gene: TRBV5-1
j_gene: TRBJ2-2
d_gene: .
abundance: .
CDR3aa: CASRLSTGELFF
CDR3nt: TGCGCCAGCAGGCTCTCTACCGGGGAGCTGTTTTTT

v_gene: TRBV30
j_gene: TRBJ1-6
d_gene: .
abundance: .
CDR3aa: CAWGRADSPLHF
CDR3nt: TGTGCCTGGGGGAGGGCAGATTCACCCCTCCACTTT

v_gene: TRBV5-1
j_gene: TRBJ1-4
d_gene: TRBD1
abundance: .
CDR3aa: CASSYRGAGEKLFF
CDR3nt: TGCGCCAGCAGCTACAGGGGAGCAGGTGAAAAACTGTTTTTT

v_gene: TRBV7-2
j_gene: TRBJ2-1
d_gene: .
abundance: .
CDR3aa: CASSLAFSVGYEQFF
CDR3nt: TGTGCCAGCAGCTTGGCCTTTTCCGTGGGGTATGAGCAGTTCTTC

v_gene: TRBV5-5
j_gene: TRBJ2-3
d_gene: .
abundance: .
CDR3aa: CASSLVRSTDTQYF
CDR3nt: TGTGCCAGCAGCTTGGTACGCAGCACAGATACGCAGTATTTT

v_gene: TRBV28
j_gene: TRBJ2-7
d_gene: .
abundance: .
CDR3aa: CASSRGLLEQYF
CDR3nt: TGTGCCAGCAGTAGAGGGTTGCTCGAGCAGTACTTC

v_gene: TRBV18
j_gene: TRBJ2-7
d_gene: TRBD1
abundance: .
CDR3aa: CASSQQGRRIDGSYEQYF
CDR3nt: TGTGCCAGCTCACAACAGGGGCGTCGAATAGACGGATCCTACGAGCAGTACTTC

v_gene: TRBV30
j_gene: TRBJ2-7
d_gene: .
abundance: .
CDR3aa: CAWSVGGEQYF
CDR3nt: TGTGCCTGGAGTGTTGGGGGCGAGCAGTACTTC

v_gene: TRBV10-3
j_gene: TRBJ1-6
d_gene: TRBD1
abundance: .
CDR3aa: CAISEVGQGNSPLHF
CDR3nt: TGTGCCATCAGTGAGGTGGGACAGGGTAATTCACCCCTCCACTTT

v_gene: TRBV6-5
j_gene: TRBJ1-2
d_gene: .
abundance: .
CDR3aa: CASCPSGGFYGYTF
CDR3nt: TGTGCCAGCTGCCCCTCGGGGGGCTTCTATGGCTACACCTTC

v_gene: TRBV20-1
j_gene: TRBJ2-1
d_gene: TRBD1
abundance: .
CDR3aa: CSVTGGHEQFF
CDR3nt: TGCAGTGTCACAGGGGGGCATGAGCAGTTCTTC

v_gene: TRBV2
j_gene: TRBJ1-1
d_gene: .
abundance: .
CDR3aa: CASSENGNEAFF
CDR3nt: TGTGCCAGCAGTGAGAATGGTAATGAAGCTTTCTTT

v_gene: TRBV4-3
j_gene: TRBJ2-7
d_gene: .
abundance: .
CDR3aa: CASSQDSASSYEQYF
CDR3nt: TGCGCCAGCAGCCAAGATTCAGCGAGCTCCTACGAGCAGTACTTC

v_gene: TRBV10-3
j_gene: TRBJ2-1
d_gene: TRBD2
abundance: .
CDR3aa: CAAKGGSSYNEQFF
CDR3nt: TGTGCCGCCAAGGGAGGGAGCTCCTACAATGAGCAGTTCTTC

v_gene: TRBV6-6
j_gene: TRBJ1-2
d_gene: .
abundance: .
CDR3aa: CASNNRRDLGGYTF
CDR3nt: TGTGCCAGCAATAATCGAAGGGACCTAGGGGGCTACACCTTC

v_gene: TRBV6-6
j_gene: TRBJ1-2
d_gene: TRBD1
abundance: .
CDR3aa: CASSYSVQGAGGYTF
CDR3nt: TGTGCCAGCAGTTACTCTGTACAGGGGGCGGGTGGCTACACCTTC

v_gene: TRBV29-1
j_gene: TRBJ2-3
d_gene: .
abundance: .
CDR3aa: CSVEDQQLIRYF
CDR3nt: TGCAGCGTTGAAGATCAACAGCTAATTCGGTATTTT

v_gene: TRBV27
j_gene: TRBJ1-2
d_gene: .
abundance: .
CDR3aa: CASSATDNYGYTF
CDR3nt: TGTGCCAGCAGTGCAACAGATAACTATGGCTACACCTTC

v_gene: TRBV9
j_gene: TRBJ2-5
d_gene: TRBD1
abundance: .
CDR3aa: CASSARDSQLKTQYF
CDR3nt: TGTGCCAGCAGCGCTAGGGACAGCCAATTAAAGACCCAGTACTTC

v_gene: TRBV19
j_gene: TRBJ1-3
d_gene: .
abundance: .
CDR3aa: CASSIGDGRFSGNTIYF
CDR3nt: TGTGCCAGTAGTATAGGGGACGGGAGGTTCTCTGGAAACACCATATATTTT

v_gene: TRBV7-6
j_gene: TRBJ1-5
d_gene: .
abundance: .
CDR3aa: CASSDNEGEINQPQHF
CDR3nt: TGTGCCAGCAGCGATAATGAGGGGGAGATCAATCAGCCCCAGCATTTT

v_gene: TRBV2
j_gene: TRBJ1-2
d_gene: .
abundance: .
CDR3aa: CASSTDSYGYTF
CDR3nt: TGTGCCAGCAGTACAGACAGCTATGGCTACACCTTC

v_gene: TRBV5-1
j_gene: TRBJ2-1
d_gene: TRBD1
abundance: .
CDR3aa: CASSGGTGDYNEQFF
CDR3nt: TGCGCCAGCAGCGGTGGGACAGGGGACTACAATGAGCAGTTCTTC

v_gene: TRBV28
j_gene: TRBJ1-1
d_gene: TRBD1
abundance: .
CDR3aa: CASSLRTGGAFF
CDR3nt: TGTGCCAGCAGTTTAAGGACAGGGGGAGCTTTCTTT